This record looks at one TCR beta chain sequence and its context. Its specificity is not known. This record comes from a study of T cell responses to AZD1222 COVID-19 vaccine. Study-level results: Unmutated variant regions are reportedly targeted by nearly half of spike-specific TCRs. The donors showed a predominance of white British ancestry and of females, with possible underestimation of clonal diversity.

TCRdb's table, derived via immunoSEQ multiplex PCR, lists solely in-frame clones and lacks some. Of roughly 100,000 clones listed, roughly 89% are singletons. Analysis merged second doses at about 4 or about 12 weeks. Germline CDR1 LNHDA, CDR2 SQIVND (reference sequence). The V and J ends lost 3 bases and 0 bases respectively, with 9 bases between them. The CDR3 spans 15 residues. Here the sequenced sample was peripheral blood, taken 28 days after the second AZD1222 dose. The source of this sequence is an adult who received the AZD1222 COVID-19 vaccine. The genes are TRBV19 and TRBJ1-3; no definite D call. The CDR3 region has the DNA TGTGCCAGTAGTATCGGACGGGTCTCTGGAAACACCATATATTTT. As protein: CASSIGRVSGNTIYF.